This TCR beta chain was sequenced for a study of cytomegalovirus exposure and HLA in healthy donors. Study-level information: Per a later analysis, the roughly 700 first-cohort and some 110 validation repertoires shared one platform. Overall study results and limits: Over 150 TCR beta chains were listed as cytomegalovirus-associated. Whilst most TCR sequences proved rare, a subset of public TCRs occurred across many donors.

V gave up 3 bases and J gave up 0 bases, with 3 bases separating them. Per the germline V gene, CDR1 is ENHRY and CDR2 is SYGVKD. This CDR3 contains 13 residues. The donors were members of the validation cohort, which comprised more than 90 subjects and was separate from the first cohort of roughly 700 subjects. Libraries were prepared by immunoSEQ multiplex PCR; TCRdb keeps only in-frame clonotypes and omits some of them. The repertoire consists of fewer than 150,000 clones, with approximately 84% occurring once and the leading ten covering roughly 27%. To note about this clone: The antigen remains undetermined.

The chain recombines TRBV10-3 with TRBJ1-3; D ambiguous. Sequencing input: PBMCs. The sequence was obtained from a man younger than 40 in good health and CMV-seropositive. CDR3: CAISDSSGNTIYF. The CDR3 nucleotides are TGTGCCATCAGTGACAGCTCTGGAAACACCATATATTTT.